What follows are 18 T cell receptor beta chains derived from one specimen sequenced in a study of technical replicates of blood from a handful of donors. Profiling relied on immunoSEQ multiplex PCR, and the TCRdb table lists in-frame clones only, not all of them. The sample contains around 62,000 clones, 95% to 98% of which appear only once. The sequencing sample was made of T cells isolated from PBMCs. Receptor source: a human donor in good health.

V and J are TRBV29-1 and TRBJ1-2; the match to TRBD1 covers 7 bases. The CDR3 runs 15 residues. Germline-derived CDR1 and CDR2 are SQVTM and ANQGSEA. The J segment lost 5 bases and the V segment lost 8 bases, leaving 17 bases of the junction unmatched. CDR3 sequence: CSTKQGPRESYGYTF. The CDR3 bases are TGCAGCACCAAACAGGGGCCGCGAGAATCTTATGGCTACACCTTC. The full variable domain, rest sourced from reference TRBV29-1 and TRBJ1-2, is SAVISQKPSRDICQRGTSLTIQCQVDSQVTMMFWYRQQPGQSLTLIATANQGSEATYESGFVIDKFPISRPNLTFSTLTVSNMSPEDSSIYLCSTKQGPRESYGYTFGSGTRLTVV.

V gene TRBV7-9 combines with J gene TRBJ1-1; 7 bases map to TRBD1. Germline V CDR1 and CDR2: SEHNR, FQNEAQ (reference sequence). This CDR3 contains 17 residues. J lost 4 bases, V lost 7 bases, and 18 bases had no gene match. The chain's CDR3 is CASTKGTVGGRRTEAFF. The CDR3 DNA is TGTGCCAGCACCAAAGGGACAGTAGGAGGTCGGCGCACTGAAGCTTTCTTT.

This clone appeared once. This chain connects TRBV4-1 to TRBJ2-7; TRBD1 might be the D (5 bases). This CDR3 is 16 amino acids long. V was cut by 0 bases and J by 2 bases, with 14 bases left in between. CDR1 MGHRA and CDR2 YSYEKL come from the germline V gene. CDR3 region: CASSQDVRDRAYEQYF. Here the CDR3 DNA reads TGCGCCAGCAGCCAAGACGTTCGCGACAGAGCCTACGAGCAGTACTTC.

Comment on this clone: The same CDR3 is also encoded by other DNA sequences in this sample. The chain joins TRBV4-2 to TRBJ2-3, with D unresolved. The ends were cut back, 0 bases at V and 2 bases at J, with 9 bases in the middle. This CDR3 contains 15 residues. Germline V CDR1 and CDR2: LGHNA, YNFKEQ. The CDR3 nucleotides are TGTGCCAGCAGCCAAGACCCTAGTTACACAGATACGCAGTATTTT. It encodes CASSQDPSYTDTQYF.

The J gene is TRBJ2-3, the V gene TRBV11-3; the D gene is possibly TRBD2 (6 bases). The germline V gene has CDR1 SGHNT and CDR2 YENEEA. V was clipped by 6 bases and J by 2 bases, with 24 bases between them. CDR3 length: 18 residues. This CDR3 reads CASSPRGGGPLLTDTQYF. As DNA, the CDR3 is TGTGCCAGCAGTCCAAGGGGAGGAGGGCCCCTACTCACAGATACGCAGTATTTT.

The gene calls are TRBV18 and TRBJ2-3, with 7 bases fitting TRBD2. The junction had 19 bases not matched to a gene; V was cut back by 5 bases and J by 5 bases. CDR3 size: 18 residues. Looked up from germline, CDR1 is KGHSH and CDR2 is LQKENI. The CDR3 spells CASSTTLGGVKGGDTQYF. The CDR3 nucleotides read TGTGCCAGCTCAACCACGTTGGGAGGGGTAAAAGGAGGAGATACGCAGTATTTT.

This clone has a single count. CDR3 in amino acids: CASSQPLRGGVGNEQFF. CDR3 in DNA: TGTGCCAGCAGCCAACCGCTCCGGGGGGGGGTAGGTAATGAGCAGTTCTTC. The rearrangement uses TRBV5-4 and TRBJ2-1; 8 bases fit TRBD2. This CDR3 is built from 17 residues. V lost 4 bases and J lost 7; bases outside the gene matches: 16. The V gene's germline CDR1 is SGHNT and CDR2 YYREEE (reference sequence). Full variable domain (missing parts from reference TRBV5-4 and TRBJ2-1): ETGVTQSPTHLIKTRGQQVTLRCSSQSGHNTVSWYQQALGQGPQFIFQYYREEENGRGNFPPRFSGLQFPNYSSELNVNALELDDSALYLCASSQPLRGGVGNEQFFGPGTRLTVL.

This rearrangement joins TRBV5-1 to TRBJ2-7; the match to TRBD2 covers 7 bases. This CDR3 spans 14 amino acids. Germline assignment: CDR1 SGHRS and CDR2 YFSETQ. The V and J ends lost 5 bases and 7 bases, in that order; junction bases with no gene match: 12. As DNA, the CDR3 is TGCGCCAGCAGAGTGGGAGGGCCGATGGGGGAGCAGTACTTC. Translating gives CASRVGGPMGEQYF.

Here the CDR3 reads CAWSVAGYGYTF. The CDR3 region has the DNA TGTGCCTGGAGTGTAGCAGGCTATGGCTACACCTTC. The J gene is TRBJ1-2, the V gene TRBV30; D uncertain. The CDR3 extends over 12 amino acids. V gave up 0 bases and J gave up 4 bases, with 6 bases separating them. CDR1 is GTSNPN and CDR2 is SVGIG in the germline V gene (reference sequence).

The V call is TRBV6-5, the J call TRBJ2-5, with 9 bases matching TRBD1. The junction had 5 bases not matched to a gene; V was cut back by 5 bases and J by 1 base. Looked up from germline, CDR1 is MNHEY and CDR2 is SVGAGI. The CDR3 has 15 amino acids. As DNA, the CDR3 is TGTGCCAGCAGTCCAGGACAGGGGCTCCAAGAGACCCAGTACTTC. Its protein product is CASSPGQGLQETQYF.

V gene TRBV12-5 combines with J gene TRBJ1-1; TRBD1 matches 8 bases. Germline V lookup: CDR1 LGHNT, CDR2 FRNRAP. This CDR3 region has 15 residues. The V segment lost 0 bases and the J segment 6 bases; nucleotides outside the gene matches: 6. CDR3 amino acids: CASGLVDRVSPEAFF. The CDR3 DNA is TGTGCTAGTGGTTTGGTGGACAGGGTTTCCCCTGAAGCTTTCTTT.

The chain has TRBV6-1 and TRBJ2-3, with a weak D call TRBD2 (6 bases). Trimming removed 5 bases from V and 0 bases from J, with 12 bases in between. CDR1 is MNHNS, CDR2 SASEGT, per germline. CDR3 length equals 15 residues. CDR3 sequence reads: CASSLSGSSTDTQYF. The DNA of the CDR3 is TGTGCCAGCAGTCTAAGCGGGTCTAGCACAGATACGCAGTATTTT.

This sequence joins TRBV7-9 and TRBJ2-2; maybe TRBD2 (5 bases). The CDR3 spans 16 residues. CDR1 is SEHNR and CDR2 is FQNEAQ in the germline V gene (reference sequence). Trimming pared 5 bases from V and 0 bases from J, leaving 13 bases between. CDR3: CASSPAVAANTGELFF. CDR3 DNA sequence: TGTGCCAGCAGCCCAGCGGTAGCCGCGAACACCGGGGAGCTGTTTTTT.

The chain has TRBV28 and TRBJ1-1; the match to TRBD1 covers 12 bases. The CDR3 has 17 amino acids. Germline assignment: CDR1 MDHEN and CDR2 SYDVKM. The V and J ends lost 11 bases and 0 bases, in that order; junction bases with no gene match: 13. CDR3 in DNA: TGTGCCTCAAATGGACCCGGGACAGGGGGCCTGAACACTGAAGCTTTCTTT. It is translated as CASNGPGTGGLNTEAFF.

The DNA for the CDR3 is TGTGCCAGCAGCCCGAGCCGGGGGGATAGCACAGATACGCAGTATTTT. Its translation: CASSPSRGDSTDTQYF. The chain carries TRBV9 and TRBJ2-3, with 7 nucleotides matching TRBD2. Trimming at V came to 4 bases and at J to 0 bases, leaving 8 bases not matched to a gene. The CDR3 is made up of 16 amino acids. CDR1 and CDR2 from the germline V gene are SGDLS and YYNGEE.

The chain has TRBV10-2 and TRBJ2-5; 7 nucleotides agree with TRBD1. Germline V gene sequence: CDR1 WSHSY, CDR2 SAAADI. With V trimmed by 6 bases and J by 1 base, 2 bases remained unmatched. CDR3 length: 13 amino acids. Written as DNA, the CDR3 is TGCGCCAGCAGGAGACAGGGCCAAGAGACCCAGTACTTC. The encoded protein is CASRRQGQETQYF.

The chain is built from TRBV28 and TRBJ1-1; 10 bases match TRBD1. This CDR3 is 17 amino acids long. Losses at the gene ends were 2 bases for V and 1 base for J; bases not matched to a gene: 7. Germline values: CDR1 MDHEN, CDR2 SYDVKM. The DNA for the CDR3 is TGTGCCAGCAGTTTAGGGGGACAGGGGCGAACGAACACTGAAGCTTTCTTT. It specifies CASSLGGQGRTNTEAFF.

CDR3 sequence reads: CASSYGTAHTNTIYF. The CDR3 region has the DNA TGTGCCAGCAGTTACGGGACAGCCCATACAAACACCATATATTTT. V and J are TRBV6-5 and TRBJ1-3; 7 nucleotides agree with TRBD1. Germline-derived CDR1 and CDR2 are MNHEY and SVGAGI. Trimming removed 2 bases from V and 6 bases from J; junction bases left unmatched: 7. The CDR3 has 15 amino acids.